Shown below are 24 T cell receptor beta chains from a single sample sequenced in a study of T cells after yellow fever vaccination. From the 5' RACE reads, TCRdb called clonotypes with MiXCR, one entry per CDR3 protein. The sample has a few hundred thousand distinct CDR3 sequences; over 10% are singletons. The material sequenced was CD4+ T cells sorted from PBMCs, taken 45 days after the yellow fever booster vaccination. The receptors here all came from a man aged 25-45 years who received the YFV17D yellow fever vaccine.

V usage is TRBV7-3 and J usage is TRBJ2-7; 9 bases fit TRBD1. Germline CDR1 is SGHTA and CDR2 is FQGTGA. Trimming at V came to 3 bases and at J to 3 bases, leaving 6 bases not matched to a gene. The CDR3 is made up of 15 amino acids. This chain's CDR3 is CASSLATGGYYEQYF. In DNA form, the CDR3 reads TGTGCCAGCAGCTTGGCGACAGGGGGGTACTACGAGCAGTACTTC.

The CDR3 DNA sequence: TGCAGTGCTAGGCCCATCAGGGGGGGGAGTAGCACAGATACGCAGTATTTT. Translation gives CSARPIRGGSSTDTQYF. The chain uses TRBV20-1 and TRBJ2-3; D possibly uses TRBD1 or TRBD2 (7 bases each). Germline V gene sequence: CDR1 DFQATT, CDR2 SNEGSKA (reference sequence). The CDR3 loop spans 17 amino acids. V lost 3 bases and J 0 bases, leaving 19 bases between the germline ends.

CDR3: CATSDKPRGQGAETQYF. In nucleotides, the CDR3 is TGTGCCACCAGTGATAAACCTCGGGGACAGGGGGCCGAGACCCAGTACTTC. This chain links TRBV24-1 with TRBJ2-5; 12 bases line up with TRBD1. The CDR3 extends over 17 amino acids. CDR1 KGHDR and CDR2 SFDVKD come from the germline V gene. The V segment lost 3 bases and the J segment 5 bases; nucleotides outside the gene matches: 9.

This clonotype was detected ten times or more. This rearrangement joins TRBV20-1 to TRBJ2-1, with 9 positions matching TRBD1. CDR1 and CDR2 (germline): DFQATT, SNEGSKA (reference sequence). The CDR3 extends over 14 amino acids. Trimming at V came to 6 bases and at J to 5 bases, leaving 8 bases not matched to a gene. The CDR3 bases are TGCAGTGCGCCCGGGACAGGGTCCAACAATGAGCAGTTCTTC. Translating it yields CSAPGTGSNNEQFF.

The chain has TRBV7-9 and TRBJ2-7; D is possibly TRBD2 (6 bases). V lost 0 bases, J lost 6 bases, and 15 bases lay in between. The CDR3 length is 15 residues. Germline-derived CDR1 and CDR2 are SEHNR and FQNEAQ (reference sequence). The CDR3 loop is CASSLATGALGEQYF. The CDR3 DNA follows: TGTGCCAGCAGCTTAGCGACGGGAGCACTTGGCGAGCAGTACTTC. Based on the CDR3 plus reference TRBV7-9 and TRBJ2-7, the full variable domain is DTGVSQNPRHKITKRGQNVTFRCDPISEHNRLYWYRQTLGQGPEFLTYFQNEAQLEKSRLLSDRFSAERPKGSFSTLEIQRTEQGDSAMYLCASSLATGALGEQYFGPGTRLTVT.

This clonotype was picked up many times. This chain joins TRBV15 and TRBJ2-3; TRBD2 might be the D (5 bases). Germline V gene sequence: CDR1 LNHNV, CDR2 YYDKDF (reference sequence). V was cut by 0 bases and J by 2 bases, with 9 bases left in between. The CDR3 runs to 15 residues. The CDR3 reads CATSRDGKFTDTQYF. CDR3 bases: TGTGCCACCAGCAGAGACGGGAAATTCACAGATACGCAGTATTTT.

In this sample, this clonotype turned up a few times. The CDR3 sequence is CSARTVRGGKLFF. In nucleotides, the CDR3 is TGCAGTGCTAGGACTGTTCGAGGCGGAAAACTGTTTTTT. The chain employs TRBV20-1 and TRBJ1-4; D not certain. The CDR3 contains 13 residues. Between the trimmed V and J ends, which lost 3 bases and 10 bases, there was a span of 15 bases. Germline values: CDR1 DFQATT, CDR2 SNEGSKA (reference sequence).

The rearrangement links TRBV7-8 to TRBJ2-5, with D perhaps matching TRBD2 (5 bases). V was clipped by 2 bases and J by 5 bases, with 9 bases between them. CDR1 is SGHVS and CDR2 is FQNEAQ in the germline V gene. This CDR3 has 13 residues. The CDR3 is CASSLKQRETQYF. Here the CDR3 DNA reads TGTGCCAGCAGCTTAAAGCAGCGGGAGACCCAGTACTTC.

This clonotype showed up just a few times. The gene calls are TRBV7-9 and TRBJ2-3; 9 positions match TRBD2. CDR3 size: 14 residues. From germline, CDR1 is SEHNR and CDR2 FQNEAQ (reference sequence). Trimming removed 1 base from V and 4 bases from J; junction bases left unmatched: 0. The CDR3 bases are TGTGCCAGCAGCTTAGTAGCGGGGGCAGATACGCAGTATTTT. Amino acid sequence: CASSLVAGADTQYF.

The gene calls are TRBV12-3 or TRBV12-4 and TRBJ2-1; 8 bases are a match to TRBD2. Trimming removed 7 bases from V and 0 bases from J; junction bases left unmatched: 5. The CDR3 loop spans 15 amino acids. CDR3 nucleotide sequence: TGTGCCAGCAAATCGGGGGGGCTCTCCTACAATGAGCAGTTCTTC. Encoded protein: CASKSGGLSYNEQFF.

This clonotype was counted between two and nine times. The rearrangement joins TRBV12-3 or TRBV12-4 to TRBJ2-3; D is perhaps TRBD2 (6 bases). This CDR3 spans 14 amino acids. V shed 6 bases and J shed 4 bases, with 14 bases lying between them. CDR3 sequence (DNA): TGTGCCAGCAGCCCGGGGAGGCGGTCAGATACGCAGTATTTT. Amino acid sequence: CASSPGRRSDTQYF.

The chain has TRBV11-1 and TRBJ2-1; 8 nucleotides agree with TRBD2. The V gene's germline CDR1 is SGHAT and CDR2 FQDESV (reference sequence). Trimming took 7 bases from V and 0 from J; bases not matched to a gene: 14. CDR3 length: 18 amino acids. The CDR3 DNA follows: TGTGCCAGCATCAGCCTAGGGAGCGGGACTAGCTCCTACAATGAGCAGTTCTTC. Translating it yields CASISLGSGTSSYNEQFF.

This clonotype was observed a handful of times. For the CDR3, the DNA is TGCAGTGCAACGCCCCCGGCGGGAGCGGGATATGGAGAGACCCAGTACTTC. Its protein is CSATPPAGAGYGETQYF. This rearrangement joins TRBV20-1 to TRBJ2-5; 7 bases fit TRBD2. The J segment lost 4 bases and the V segment lost 6 bases, leaving 20 bases of the junction unmatched. Germline CDR1 DFQATT, CDR2 SNEGSKA (reference sequence). The CDR3 has 17 amino acids.

This clonotype showed up just a few times. The chain uses TRBV20-1 and TRBJ2-3; 8 nucleotides line up with TRBD2. The V segment lost 3 bases and the J segment 2 bases; nucleotides outside the gene matches: 7. The germline V gene encodes CDR1 DFQATT and CDR2 SNEGSKA (reference sequence). The CDR3 covers 15 residues. The CDR3: CSASDAGGFTDTQYF. The DNA of the CDR3 is TGCAGTGCTAGTGACGCGGGAGGTTTCACAGATACGCAGTATTTT.

This clonotype showed up just a few times. The chain carries TRBV7-2 and TRBJ1-2; the D is unclear. The CDR3 is 14 amino acids. Trimming shortened V by 3 bases and J by 2 bases, and 10 bases separated the two germline ends. CDR1 SGHTA and CDR2 FQGNSA come from the germline V gene. CDR3 DNA: TGTGCCAGCAGCTTCTTACCGGCGAACTATGGCTACACCTTC. It translates to CASSFLPANYGYTF.

In this sample, this clonotype turned up many times. The chain joins TRBV7-3 to TRBJ2-6, with unresolved D. V shed 5 bases and J shed 1 base, with 6 bases lying between them. This CDR3 is built from 14 residues. CDR1 is SGHTA and CDR2 is FQGTGA in the germline V gene. CDR3 DNA sequence: TGTGCCAGCAGCCCACAATCTGGGGCCAACGTCCTGACTTTC. Protein: CASSPQSGANVLTF.

The chain links TRBV24-1 to TRBJ2-7; 10 bases agree with TRBD1. The germline V gene has CDR1 KGHDR and CDR2 SFDVKD. The CDR3 runs 16 residues. V lost 3 bases and J lost 4; bases outside the gene matches: 8. The chain's CDR3 is CATSDPGTGEGYEQYF. The CDR3 bases are TGTGCCACCAGTGATCCGGGGACAGGGGAGGGATACGAGCAGTACTTC.

This clonotype has only a few counts. The CDR3: CAWSGYDEQYF. DNA for the CDR3: TGTGCCTGGAGTGGCTACGACGAGCAGTACTTC. V is TRBV30 and J is TRBJ2-7; the D is unclear. CDR1 GTSNPN and CDR2 SVGIG come from the germline V gene (reference sequence). This CDR3 region has 11 residues. Trimming stripped 1 base from V and 5 bases from J, with 6 bases between. Full variable domain (missing parts from reference TRBV30 and TRBJ2-7): SQTIHQWPATLVQPVGSPLSLECTVEGTSNPNLYWYRQAAGRGLQLLFYSVGIGQISSEVPQNLSASRPQDRQFILSSKKLLLSDSGFYLCAWSGYDEQYFGPGTRLTVT.

This clonotype appeared a few times. The chain employs TRBV5-6 and TRBJ2-7; tentatively, D is TRBD2 (6 bases). CDR3 size: 15 residues. V was shortened by 7 bases and J by 2 bases, with 19 bases between the two germline ends. Germline V CDR1 and CDR2: SGHDT, YYEEEE. For the CDR3, the DNA is TGTGCCAGCCTCGAGTTCGGGAGTACCCCCTACGAGCAGTACTTC. Its protein product is CASLEFGSTPYEQYF.

The chain recombines TRBV12-3 or TRBV12-4 with TRBJ2-2; D remains ambiguous. The CDR3 is 13 residues long. Trimming removed 5 bases from V and 7 bases from J, with 11 bases in between. CDR3 amino acids: CASSTRPDGELFF. The CDR3 bases are TGTGCCAGCAGTACACGTCCGGACGGGGAGCTGTTTTTT.

The CDR3: CASSFTSGRAGSYEQYF. CDR3 nucleotides: TGTGCCAGCAGCTTCACTAGCGGGAGGGCGGGCTCCTACGAGCAGTACTTC. The chain combines TRBV7-9 with TRBJ2-7; 13 nucleotides agree with TRBD2. The CDR3 loop spans 17 amino acids. V was clipped by 3 bases and J by 0 bases; unmatched bases: 5. CDR1 SEHNR and CDR2 FQNEAQ come from the germline V gene (reference sequence).

This clonotype has only a few counts. CDR3 DNA: TGCAGCGTTTGGGGGAGGGCGGCAGATACGCAGTATTTT. This encodes CSVWGRAADTQYF. The chain combines TRBV29-1 with TRBJ2-3; TRBD2 agrees at 7 bases. This CDR3 is 13 amino acids long. V trimming: 5 bases; J trimming: 4 bases; junction bases outside the gene matches: 6. CDR1 SQVTM and CDR2 ANQGSEA come from the germline V gene.

This clonotype was seen ten or more times. The junction departs from germline at one end; a sequencing error may be responsible. The CDR3 sequence: CASSFEGTDTQYF. CDR3 nucleotides: TGTGCCAGCAGTTTTGAGGGAACAGATACGCAGTATTTT. V gene TRBV5-1 combines with J gene TRBJ2-3, with a tentative D call TRBD2 (5 bases). The CDR3 extends over 13 amino acids. Germline CDR1 reads SGHRS; CDR2 reads YFSETQ.

In this sample, this clonotype turned up a few times. The rearrangement links TRBV10-3 to TRBJ1-5; possibly TRBD1 for D (5 bases). The length of the CDR3 is 13 residues. Germline assignment: CDR1 ENHRY and CDR2 SYGVKD. The V and J ends lost 3 bases and 6 bases respectively, with 9 bases between them. The CDR3 DNA reads TGTGCCATCAGTGACAGGGCGGGTCAGCCCCAGCATTTT. This translates into CAISDRAGQPQHF.